Below, 24 T cell receptor beta chains from the same sample are listed, as sequenced in a study of cytomegalovirus exposure and HLA in healthy donors. Both 60 Vbeta primers and 13 Jbeta primers went into the PCR. Assay: immunoSEQ multiplex PCR; the TCRdb copy retains only in-frame clones and omits some. The sample consists of about 110,000 clones, 65% to 80% of them appearing once. The sequenced material came from PBMCs. Receptor source: a man aged 25-45 years in good health and CMV-seropositive.

The CDR3 DNA reads TGTGCCAGCAGCGGCGGCGGACTAGCGGGGGGGCATACGCAGTATTTT. It specifies CASSGGGLAGGHTQYF. The chain uses TRBV9 and TRBJ2-3, with TRBD2 identical over 15 bases. V shed 3 bases, J shed 7 bases, and the junction held 6 bases outside the gene matches. Germline V gene data show CDR1 as SGDLS and CDR2 as YYNGEE. This CDR3 region has 16 residues. The entire variable domain, with the rest obtained from reference TRBV9 and TRBJ2-3, is as follows: DSGVTQTPKHLITATGQRVTLRCSPRSGDLSVYWYQQSLDQGLQFLIQYYNGEERAKGNILERFSAQQFPDLHSELNLSSLELGDSALYFCASSGGGLAGGHTQYFGPGTRLTVL.

DNA for the CDR3: TGTGCCTCACAGGGGGCGGGCAACACTGAAGCTTTCTTT. Protein: CASQGAGNTEAFF. This chain links TRBV25-1 with TRBJ1-1, with 9 bases matching TRBD1. The CDR3 has 13 amino acids. Germline CDR1 reads MGHDK; CDR2 reads SYGVNS. The junction had 6 bases not matched to a gene; V was cut back by 11 bases and J by 2 bases.

This chain joins TRBV10-1 and TRBJ2-5; D is undetermined. The CDR3 is made up of 15 amino acids. Germline CDR1 is WNHNN and CDR2 is SYGVQD (reference sequence). Deletions cut 2 bases from V and 2 bases from J, with 12 bases between. The CDR3 nucleotides read TGCGCCAGCAGTGAGGGGCGAAAATTGCAAGAGACCCAGTACTTC. Translated, it gives CASSEGRKLQETQYF.

The chain has TRBV9 and TRBJ1-4; D is possibly TRBD1 (5 bases). V was trimmed by 0 bases and J by 4 bases, leaving 7 bases between them. The CDR3 loop spans 14 amino acids. Germline-derived CDR1 and CDR2 are SGDLS and YYNGEE. CDR3 nucleotide sequence: TGTGCCAGCAGCGTAGGTGACAGTAATGAAAAACTGTTTTTT. This codes for CASSVGDSNEKLFF. Full variable domain (outside the CDR3, taken from reference TRBV9 and TRBJ1-4): DSGVTQTPKHLITATGQRVTLRCSPRSGDLSVYWYQQSLDQGLQFLIQYYNGEERAKGNILERFSAQQFPDLHSELNLSSLELGDSALYFCASSVGDSNEKLFFGSGTQLSVL.

The chain recombines TRBV19 with TRBJ2-1; TRBD2 agrees at 7 bases. The CDR3 has 13 residues. V gave up 6 bases and J gave up 6 bases; unmatched junction bases: 5. From germline, CDR1 is LNHDA and CDR2 SQIVND (reference sequence). The CDR3 nucleotides read TGTGCCAGTAGACTAGCGTCCCGCAATGAGCAGTTCTTC. This codes for CASRLASRNEQFF.

The genes are TRBV19 and TRBJ2-4; the D gene is possibly TRBD2 (6 bases). This CDR3 spans 16 amino acids. Between the trimmed V and J ends, which lost 6 bases and 1 base, there was a span of 16 bases. CDR1 LNHDA and CDR2 SQIVND come from the germline V gene (reference sequence). DNA of the CDR3: TGTGCCAGTAGGCCTGCAACCGGGGGTGCCAAAAACATTCAGTACTTC. This encodes CASRPATGGAKNIQYF.

This rearrangement joins TRBV9 to TRBJ2-7; D is undetermined. Trimming pared 4 bases from V and 2 bases from J, leaving 13 bases between. Germline V gene lookup returns CDR1 SGDLS and CDR2 YYNGEE. This CDR3 contains 14 residues. CDR3 protein: CASSRRQETYEQYF. As DNA, the CDR3 is TGTGCCAGCAGCCGGCGACAAGAGACCTACGAGCAGTACTTC.

The chain is built from TRBV5-1 and TRBJ1-2, with a tentative D call TRBD1 (5 bases). Germline lookup yields CDR1 SGHRS and CDR2 YFSETQ. This CDR3 is built from 12 residues. The V and J ends lost 0 bases and 6 bases respectively, with 6 bases between them. The CDR3 region has the DNA TGCGCCAGCAGCTTGGAAGGGGATGGCTACACCTTC. Protein: CASSLEGDGYTF. The entire variable domain, with the rest obtained from reference TRBV5-1 and TRBJ1-2, is as follows: KAGVTQTPRYLIKTRGQQVTLSCSPISGHRSVSWYQQTPGQGLQFLFEYFSETQRNKGNFPGRFSGRQFSNSRSEMNVSTLELGDSALYLCASSLEGDGYTFGSGTRLTVV.

The V call is TRBV12-5, the J call TRBJ2-5; 9 nucleotides match TRBD2. Trimming removed 1 base from V and 3 bases from J; junction bases left unmatched: 9. From germline, CDR1 is LGHNT and CDR2 FRNRAP. The CDR3 totals 17 residues. The CDR3 here is CASGLDASVAGEETQYF. CDR3 nucleotides: TGTGCTAGTGGTTTGGACGCGAGCGTAGCGGGGGAAGAGACCCAGTACTTC. Looking up the rest from reference TRBV12-5 and TRBJ2-5 gives the full variable domain: DARVTQTPRHKVTEMGQEVTMRCQPILGHNTVFWYRQTMMQGLELLAYFRNRAPLDDSGMPKDRFSAEMPDATLATLKIQPSEPRDSAVYFCASGLDASVAGEETQYFGPGTRLLVL.

This clone was observed at least ten times. V gene TRBV7-9 combines with J gene TRBJ2-3; TRBD1 matches at 8 bases. This CDR3 has 15 amino acids. The germline V gene encodes CDR1 SEHNR and CDR2 FQNEAQ (reference sequence). V dropped 3 bases and J dropped 5; count of bases not matched to a gene: 7. As DNA, the CDR3 is TGTGCCAGCAGCTTTGGGCAGGGGGCAAAAGATACGCAGTATTTT. Its protein product is CASSFGQGAKDTQYF.

This chain joins TRBV27 and TRBJ2-2; D possibly corresponds to TRBD2 (6 bases). CDR1 MNHEY and CDR2 SMNVEV come from the germline V gene (reference sequence). V was trimmed by 3 bases and J by 4 bases, leaving 9 bases between them. The CDR3 is 14 amino acids. The CDR3 sequence: CASSFGGSTGELFF. The DNA of the CDR3 is TGTGCCAGCAGTTTTGGGGGGAGCACCGGGGAGCTGTTTTTT.

This chain links TRBV10-2 with TRBJ1-1; D unclear. CDR1 is WSHSY and CDR2 is SAAADI in the germline V gene. Trimming took off 2 bases at V and 5 bases at J, with 9 bases between the two ends. This CDR3 region has 13 residues. The CDR3 loop reads CASSEPTETEAFF. The CDR3 DNA sequence: TGCGCCAGCAGTGAGCCTACAGAGACTGAAGCTTTCTTT.

This chain joins TRBV7-3 and TRBJ2-3; possible D gene TRBD2, 6 bases. The CDR3 totals 16 residues. Germline V lookup: CDR1 SGHTA, CDR2 FQGTGA. Between the trimmed V and J ends, which lost 0 bases and 1 base, there was a span of 11 bases. CDR3 residues: CASSLTSASGTDTQYF. The DNA of the CDR3 is TGTGCCAGCAGCTTAACCTCGGCTAGCGGCACAGATACGCAGTATTTT.

The chain recombines TRBV2 with TRBJ1-1; 7 positions match TRBD1. V lost 0 bases and J lost 4; bases outside the gene matches: 5. The CDR3 covers 15 residues. Germline loops: CDR1 SNHLY, CDR2 FYNNEI. CDR3 nucleotides: TGTGCCAGCAGTGAAGCTTCGGCAGGGGGCACTGAAGCTTTCTTT. It encodes CASSEASAGGTEAFF.

This clone was seen more than once but under ten times. The chain employs TRBV10-3 and TRBJ1-5, with a weak D call TRBD1 (5 bases). V was clipped by 3 bases and J by 8 bases, with 32 bases between them. The CDR3 extends over 20 amino acids. The germline V gene has CDR1 ENHRY and CDR2 SYGVKD. The CDR3, as DNA: TGTGCCATCAGTGACCCCGATTTTATGTATTCATACAGGACCTCCGAGCCCCAGCATTTT. As protein: CAISDPDFMYSYRTSEPQHF.

The genes are TRBV27 and TRBJ1-5; TRBD1 might be the D (6 bases). Trimming pared 5 bases from V and 5 bases from J, leaving 19 bases between. This CDR3 comprises 16 residues. Germline assignment: CDR1 MNHEY and CDR2 SMNVEV (reference sequence). The DNA for the CDR3 is TGTGCCAGCAGTCCTATGGGCGGGGGCGCATATCAGCCCCAGCATTTT. Encoded protein: CASSPMGGGAYQPQHF.

This clone is a singleton in its sample. The rearrangement uses TRBV9 and TRBJ2-5; 9 nucleotides align to TRBD2. The germline gives CDR1 SGDLS, CDR2 YYNGEE. V was pared by 0 bases and J by 1 base, with 4 bases of the junction left unmatched. This CDR3 has 16 residues. The CDR3 spells CASSVGGTSSQETQYF. In DNA form, the CDR3 reads TGTGCCAGCAGCGTAGGTGGGACTAGCAGCCAAGAGACCCAGTACTTC.

The CDR3 nucleotides read TGTGCCAGCAGCCAAGATCTACAGGGGGCCGACACCGGGGAGCTGTTTTTT. It is translated as CASSQDLQGADTGELFF. The J gene is TRBJ2-2, the V gene TRBV4-2, with 9 bases lining up with TRBD1. The CDR3 consists of 17 residues. CDR1 LGHNA and CDR2 YNFKEQ come from the germline V gene. Unmatched junction bases numbered 5, after V lost 0 bases and J lost 3 bases.

This chain joins TRBV6-6 and TRBJ2-7; D may be TRBD2 (5 bases). The CDR3 sequence is 13 residues long. V lost 0 bases to trimming and J lost 2 bases, with 5 bases between them. Germline values: CDR1 MNHNY, CDR2 SVGAGI (reference sequence). The CDR3 loop is CASSYSRAYEQYF. The DNA for the CDR3 is TGTGCCAGCAGTTACTCGAGGGCCTACGAGCAGTACTTC.

The CDR3 DNA reads TGCGCCAGCAGCCCTACTTCTACCTCCTACGAGCAGTACTTC. Translated: CASSPTSTSYEQYF. This sequence joins TRBV4-3 and TRBJ2-7; D is undetermined. Deletions cut 4 bases from V and 0 bases from J, with 10 bases between. The germline gives CDR1 LGHNA, CDR2 YSLEER. CDR3 size: 14 residues.

The genes are TRBV7-6 and TRBJ1-5; no reliable D call. Germline assignment: CDR1 SGHVS and CDR2 FNYEAQ. This CDR3 has 14 amino acids. V lost 6 bases and J 2 bases, leaving 11 bases between the germline ends. In DNA form, the CDR3 reads TGTGCCAGCAGTGTCTCCACAGGCAATCAGCCCCAGCATTTT. Translation: CASSVSTGNQPQHF.

This CDR3 is CSVTGLAGGNLFYEQYF. CDR3 in DNA: TGCAGCGTTACGGGGCTAGCGGGGGGCAACCTATTCTACGAGCAGTACTTC. The chain recombines TRBV29-1 with TRBJ2-7; the match to TRBD2 covers 11 bases. The CDR3 is made up of 17 amino acids. Losses at the gene ends were 5 bases for V and 3 bases for J; bases not matched to a gene: 15. In germline, CDR1 is SQVTM, CDR2 ANQGSEA.

The genes are TRBV14 and TRBJ2-7; 9 bases are a match to TRBD1. This CDR3 has 14 amino acids. Germline CDR1 SGHDN, CDR2 FVKESK. J was trimmed by 6 bases and V by 4 bases; bases with no gene match: 7. In nucleotides, the CDR3 is TGTGCCAGCAGCCCCCGGAGGACAGGGGTCGAGCAGTACTTC. Its translation: CASSPRRTGVEQYF.

The chain uses TRBV5-1 and TRBJ2-5; tentatively, D is TRBD1 (6 bases). CDR3 length equals 16 residues. CDR1 and CDR2 from the germline V gene are SGHRS and YFSETQ. Between the trimmed V and J ends, which lost 1 base and 2 bases, there was a span of 15 bases. This CDR3 is CASSLSPRGSQETQYF. For the CDR3, the DNA is TGCGCCAGCAGCTTGAGCCCCAGGGGATCGCAAGAGACCCAGTACTTC.